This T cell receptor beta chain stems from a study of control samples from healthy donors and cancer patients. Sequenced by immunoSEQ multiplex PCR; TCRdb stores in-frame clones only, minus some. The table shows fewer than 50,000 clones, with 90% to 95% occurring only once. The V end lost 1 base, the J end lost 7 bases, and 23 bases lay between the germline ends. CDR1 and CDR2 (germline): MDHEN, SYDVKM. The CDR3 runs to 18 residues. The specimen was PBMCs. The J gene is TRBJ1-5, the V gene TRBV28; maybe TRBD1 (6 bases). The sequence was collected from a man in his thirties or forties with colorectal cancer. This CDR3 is CASSLFSGTRGRRQPQHF. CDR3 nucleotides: TGTGCCAGCAGTTTATTTTCCGGGACGAGGGGGAGGCGGCAGCCCCAGCATTTT.